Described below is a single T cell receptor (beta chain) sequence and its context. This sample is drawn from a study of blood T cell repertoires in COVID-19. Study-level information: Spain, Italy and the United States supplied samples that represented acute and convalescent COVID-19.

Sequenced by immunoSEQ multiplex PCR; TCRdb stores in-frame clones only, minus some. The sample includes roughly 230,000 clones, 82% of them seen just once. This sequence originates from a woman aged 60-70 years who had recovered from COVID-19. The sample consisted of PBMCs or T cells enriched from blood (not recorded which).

CDR3 nucleotides: TGTGCCAGTGGACATTCTTCTCTCGATACGCAGTATTTT. Translated, it gives CASGHSSLDTQYF. This chain joins TRBV12-3 or TRBV12-4 and TRBJ2-3; D possibly corresponds to TRBD1 (5 bases). Trimming pared 9 bases from V and 6 bases from J, leaving 16 bases between. The CDR3 covers 13 residues.